The 24 T cell receptor beta chains in this list originate from one sample, sequenced in a study of blood T cell repertoires in COVID-19. Profiled with immunoSEQ multiplex PCR; TCRdb holds only in-frame clones, not every one. The table lists 350,000 to 450,000 clones, about 88% of them singletons. Sequencing was done on a sample of peripheral blood. These receptors all come from a woman between 55 and 75 years old with COVID-19, enrolled during active disease.

This sequence joins TRBV13 and TRBJ1-2; tentatively, D is TRBD1 (5 bases). Looked up from germline, CDR1 is PRHDT and CDR2 is FYEKMQ (reference sequence). The germline V and J ends were trimmed by 5 bases and 5 bases, with 9 bases remaining between them. The CDR3 is made up of 12 amino acids. Here the CDR3 reads CASSPGGYGYTF. The CDR3 region has the DNA TGTGCCAGCAGCCCGGGGGGGTATGGCTACACCTTC.

The chain recombines TRBV30 with TRBJ1-5; TRBD1 aligns across 8 bases. This CDR3 has 18 residues. Germline values: CDR1 GTSNPN, CDR2 SVGIG (reference sequence). V lost 3 bases and J lost 0; bases outside the gene matches: 13. CDR3 sequence (DNA): TGTGCCTGGAGGAACATGGACAGGGTGAAAAATAGCAATCAGCCCCAGCATTTT. Translated, it gives CAWRNMDRVKNSNQPQHF. The full variable domain, its missing parts supplied by reference TRBV30 and TRBJ1-5, is SQTIHQWPATLVQPVGSPLSLECTVEGTSNPNLYWYRQAAGRGLQLLFYSVGIGQISSEVPQNLSASRPQDRQFILSSKKLLLSDSGFYLCAWRNMDRVKNSNQPQHFGDGTRLSIL.

The chain uses TRBV30 and TRBJ1-6; D might be TRBD1 (5 bases). Between the trimmed V and J ends, which lost 3 bases and 7 bases, there was a span of 13 bases. Germline CDR1 reads GTSNPN; CDR2 reads SVGIG (reference sequence). CDR3 length equals 14 residues. CDR3 residues: CAWSHTQENSPLHF. As DNA, the CDR3 is TGTGCCTGGAGCCACACACAGGAAAATTCACCCCTCCACTTT.

V and J are TRBV7-8 and TRBJ1-1, with 7 nucleotides matching TRBD1. This CDR3 has 15 amino acids. Per the germline V gene, CDR1 is SGHVS and CDR2 is FQNEAQ. The ends lost 4 bases at V and 4 bases at J; junction bases unmatched: 9. The chain's CDR3 is CASSSRQGGGTEAFF. The CDR3 nucleotides read TGTGCCAGCAGCTCTCGACAGGGAGGCGGCACTGAAGCTTTCTTT. The complete variable domain, with remaining parts taken from reference TRBV7-8 and TRBJ1-1, reads GAGVSQSPRYKVAKRGQDVALRCDPISGHVSLFWYQQALGQGPEFLTYFQNEAQLDKSGLPSDRFFAERPEGSVSTLKIQRTQQEDSAVYLCASSSRQGGGTEAFFGQGTRLTVV.

The CDR3 reads CASKSKSPGYTF. As DNA, the CDR3 is TGTGCCAGCAAATCCAAGAGCCCAGGCTACACCTTC. The chain combines TRBV27 with TRBJ1-2, with D unclear. The CDR3 has 12 amino acids. The germline gives CDR1 MNHEY, CDR2 SMNVEV (reference sequence). V lost 7 bases and J 8 bases, leaving 14 bases between the germline ends.

V usage is TRBV3-1 (or the pseudogene TRBV3-2) and J usage is TRBJ2-7; 10 bases match TRBD2. V was clipped by 6 bases and J by 0 bases; unmatched bases: 8. CDR1 and CDR2 from the germline V gene are LGHDT and YNNKEL (reference sequence). The CDR3 spans 16 residues. The CDR3: CASSSGLADLSYEQYF. The CDR3 region has the DNA TGTGCCAGCAGTTCCGGACTAGCGGACCTCTCCTACGAGCAGTACTTC.

This sequence joins TRBV7-3 and TRBJ2-1; 8 nucleotides line up with TRBD1. After removal of 4 bases from V and 4 bases from J, the junction contained 9 bases not matched to a gene. Germline V CDR1 and CDR2: SGHTA, FQGTGA. The CDR3 extends over 16 amino acids. CDR3 DNA: TGTGCCAGCAGCTCCTTAGGACAGGGAGCATACAATGAGCAGTTCTTC. Its protein is CASSSLGQGAYNEQFF.

The chain joins TRBV27 to TRBJ2-5; D is possibly TRBD1 (5 bases). This CDR3 contains 14 residues. V gave up 5 bases and J gave up 2 bases, with 12 bases separating them. The germline CDR1 and CDR2 sequences are MNHEY and SMNVEV (reference sequence). The CDR3 here is CASSPSRGQETQYF. The DNA of the CDR3 is TGTGCCAGCAGTCCATCAAGGGGTCAAGAGACCCAGTACTTC.

This sequence joins TRBV6-5 and TRBJ2-1; TRBD2 matches at 9 bases. CDR1 MNHEY and CDR2 SVGAGI come from the germline V gene. V was clipped by 1 base and J by 10 bases; unmatched bases: 8. There are 15 residues in the CDR3. The CDR3 protein is CASSYFGGGASEQFF. CDR3 in DNA: TGTGCCAGCAGTTACTTCGGCGGGGGGGCGAGCGAGCAGTTCTTC.

This chain joins TRBV6-5 and TRBJ1-2; TRBD1 aligns across 7 bases. The junction had 11 bases not matched to a gene; V was cut back by 2 bases and J by 5 bases. Germline CDR1 reads MNHEY; CDR2 reads SVGAGI. The CDR3 length is 16 residues. CDR3 region: CASSYATGASIYGYTF. In DNA form, the CDR3 reads TGTGCCAGCAGTTACGCTACAGGGGCTTCGATATATGGCTACACCTTC.

To note about this clone: Other DNA sequences within the sample encode an identical CDR3. The V call is TRBV6-5, the J call TRBJ1-2; a possible D gene is TRBD1 (6 bases). V was cut by 2 bases and J by 4 bases, with 11 bases left in between. CDR1 and CDR2 (germline): MNHEY, SVGAGI. The CDR3 spans 14 residues. CDR3 protein: CASSYGGQPYGYTF. In nucleotides, the CDR3 is TGTGCCAGCAGTTACGGGGGCCAGCCCTATGGCTACACCTTC.

J is TRBJ2-7 and V is TRBV6-6; 10 bases agree with TRBD1. CDR1 and CDR2 (germline): MNHNY, SVGAGI (reference sequence). V was clipped by 6 bases and J by 3 bases; unmatched bases: 5. This CDR3 contains 14 residues. DNA of the CDR3: TGTGCCAGCAGACGGACAGGGGGATTCTACGAGCAGTACTTC. As protein: CASRRTGGFYEQYF.

The rearrangement uses TRBV7-8 and TRBJ1-2; D is uncertain. The CDR3 consists of 13 residues. V lost 2 bases, J lost 7 bases, and 11 bases lay in between. Germline values: CDR1 SGHVS, CDR2 FQNEAQ. The CDR3 spells CASSLSPSTGYTF. The CDR3, as DNA: TGTGCCAGCAGCTTAAGCCCCTCCACTGGCTACACCTTC.

This clone was seen just once. The CDR3 loop reads CSTKREGTEAFF. The CDR3, as DNA: TGCAGCACTAAAAGGGAGGGCACTGAAGCTTTCTTT. The chain employs TRBV29-1 and TRBJ1-1; D is unclear. Germline V CDR1 and CDR2: SQVTM, ANQGSEA. CDR3 length: 12 residues. The germline V and J ends were trimmed by 8 bases and 4 bases, with 14 bases remaining between them.

The rearrangement uses TRBV19 and TRBJ2-1, with D possibly TRBD2 on 6 matching bases. The CDR3 spans 15 residues. Looked up from germline, CDR1 is LNHDA and CDR2 is SQIVND (reference sequence). Trimming left V 6 bases short and J 7 bases short, with 19 bases between. The CDR3 sequence: CASRRGSIQSNEQFF. CDR3 DNA sequence: TGTGCCAGTAGGCGGGGTTCCATACAATCTAATGAGCAGTTCTTC.

The J gene is TRBJ1-1, the V gene TRBV19, with D possibly being TRBD1 (5 bases). The CDR3 covers 14 residues. The V end was cut by 5 bases, the J end by 4 bases, with 14 bases between. CDR1 and CDR2 (germline): LNHDA, SQIVND (reference sequence). In DNA form, the CDR3 reads TGTGCCAGTAGTGAGACAGAAGACACCACTGAAGCTTTCTTT. Translation: CASSETEDTTEAFF.

J is TRBJ2-3 and V is TRBV5-1, with 9 bases identical to TRBD2. The CDR3 consists of 15 residues. J lost 2 bases, V lost 4 bases, and 5 bases had no gene match. CDR1 and CDR2 from the germline V gene are SGHRS and YFSETQ. CDR3 in DNA: TGCGCCAGCAGCGTCTGGACTAGCGTCACAGATACGCAGTATTTT. It translates to CASSVWTSVTDTQYF.

The genes are TRBV5-6 and TRBJ1-2; a weak D match, TRBD1 (6 bases). The germline V gene has CDR1 SGHDT and CDR2 YYEEEE. Between the trimmed V and J ends, which lost 10 bases and 6 bases, there was a span of 19 bases. This CDR3 comprises 13 residues. CDR3 nucleotide sequence: TGTGCCTGCACCCTAAGGGGGGGGCATGGCTACACCTTC. Translated: CACTLRGGHGYTF.

The chain has TRBV7-3 and TRBJ2-3, with D unresolved. Between the trimmed V and J ends, which lost 6 bases and 7 bases, there was a span of 8 bases. The CDR3 has 11 amino acids. Germline CDR1 is SGHTA and CDR2 is FQGTGA. CDR3 residues: CASSSRYTQYF. The CDR3 DNA reads TGTGCCAGCAGTTCCAGGTATACGCAGTATTTT.

The rearrangement joins TRBV7-8 to TRBJ1-4; no clear D gene. CDR1 is SGHVS, CDR2 FQNEAQ, per germline. The CDR3 loop spans 12 amino acids. Trimming stripped 3 bases from V and 6 bases from J, with 5 bases between. The CDR3: CASSLSDEKLFF. In DNA, the CDR3 is TGTGCCAGCAGCTTGTCGGATGAAAAACTGTTTTTT. Supplemented by reference TRBV7-8 and TRBJ1-4, the full variable domain reads GAGVSQSPRYKVAKRGQDVALRCDPISGHVSLFWYQQALGQGPEFLTYFQNEAQLDKSGLPSDRFFAERPEGSVSTLKIQRTQQEDSAVYLCASSLSDEKLFFGSGTQLSVL.

The genes are TRBV7-8 and TRBJ2-2; D perhaps matches TRBD1 (5 bases). This CDR3 region has 15 residues. From germline, CDR1 is SGHVS and CDR2 FQNEAQ. The germline V and J ends were trimmed by 5 bases and 4 bases, with 14 bases remaining between them. CDR3 nucleotide sequence: TGTGCCAGCAGCCCATCCAGGGTGAGCACCGGGGAGCTGTTTTTT. Translated: CASSPSRVSTGELFF.

The rearrangement joins TRBV27 to TRBJ1-1; 10 nucleotides line up with TRBD1. CDR3 length: 12 residues. Germline CDR1 and CDR2: MNHEY and SMNVEV (reference sequence). V lost 6 bases and J lost 10; bases outside the gene matches: 5. CDR3 nucleotide sequence: TGTGCCAGCAGACGGGACAGGGGTAGAGCTTTCTTT. Amino acid sequence: CASRRDRGRAFF.

This clone was recorded a few times. This sequence joins TRBV6-6 and TRBJ2-3; TRBD2 is a possible D gene (6 bases). This CDR3 is 12 amino acids long. Germline V gene sequence: CDR1 MNHNY, CDR2 SVGAGI (reference sequence). V gave up 6 bases and J gave up 8 bases, with 12 bases separating them. The CDR3 protein is CASSPGGGTQYF. The CDR3 DNA reads TGTGCCAGCAGCCCCGGGGGAGGTACGCAGTATTTT.

In this sample, this clone turned up once. The chain links TRBV5-1 to TRBJ1-4; 8 bases agree with TRBD1. CDR1 SGHRS and CDR2 YFSETQ come from the germline V gene. Unmatched junction bases numbered 6, after V lost 0 bases and J lost 8 bases. This CDR3 is built from 15 residues. CDR3 protein: CASSLGDRGKEKLFF. CDR3 sequence (DNA): TGCGCCAGCAGCTTGGGTGACAGGGGCAAAGAAAAACTGTTTTTT.